This entry lists 2 T cell receptor beta chains sequenced from one sample in a study of cytomegalovirus exposure and HLA in healthy donors. PCR amplification relied on 60 Vbeta primers (plus 13 Jbeta primers). Assay used: immunoSEQ multiplex PCR; TCRdb lists only in-frame clones, some missing. The sample holds more than 85,000 clones, 78% seen once. The sequenced material came from PBMCs. These receptors all stem from a man younger than 45 in good health and CMV-seronegative.

The V and J genes are TRBV18 and TRBJ1-2; 7 bases align to TRBD1. The ends lost 6 bases at V and 6 bases at J; junction bases unmatched: 7. This CDR3 contains 13 residues. Germline V lookup: CDR1 KGHSH, CDR2 LQKENI. CDR3 nucleotides: TGTGCCAGCTCGACCACAGGGGTTAATGGCTACACCTTC. Protein: CASSTTGVNGYTF.

The chain has TRBV19 and TRBJ2-3, with TRBD1 matching 10 bases. Trimming took 10 bases from V and 1 from J; bases not matched to a gene: 5. The CDR3 covers 14 residues. The germline V gene encodes CDR1 LNHDA and CDR2 SQIVND (reference sequence). In DNA, the CDR3 is TGTGCCACCCGGGACAGGGGACGCACAGATACGCAGTATTTT. Its translation: CATRDRGRTDTQYF. Drawing the rest from reference TRBV19 and TRBJ2-3, the complete variable domain is DGGITQSPKYLFRKEGQNVTLSCEQNLNHDAMYWYRQDPGQGLRLIYYSQIVNDFQKGDIAEGYSVSREKKESFPLTVTSAQKNPTAFYLCATRDRGRTDTQYFGPGTRLTVL.